The present TCR beta chain was sequenced within a study of cytomegalovirus exposure and HLA in healthy donors. PCR was performed using 60 Vbeta and 13 Jbeta primers. Here immunoSEQ multiplex PCR was the method, and the copy in TCRdb shows in-frame clones only, minus some. The table lists roughly 90,000 clones, around 90% of them singletons. With 2 bases removed from V and 7 bases from J, the gap between germline ends came to 13 bases. The CDR3 loop spans 14 amino acids. Germline CDR1 reads SGHRS; CDR2 reads YFSETQ. This TCR derives from a man younger than 30 in good health and CMV-seronegative. Source material: PBMCs. The rearrangement uses TRBV5-1 and TRBJ2-1; D is perhaps TRBD1 (5 bases). The CDR3 coding sequence is TGCGCCAGCAGCTTTGGGCAGTCAGGGAATGAGCAGTTCTTC. It is translated as CASSFGQSGNEQFF.